This TCR beta chain stems from a study of blood T cell repertoires in COVID-19. Study information: Donors in the United States, Italy and Spain gave samples during acute or convalescent COVID-19. T cells, B-cell-depleted T cells, or PBMCs provided the cDNA or gDNA that served as material.

As processed by the authors: Reference gene primers were amplified, and this amplification served to estimate nucleated cell counts. Clones were sequenced by immunoSEQ multiplex PCR, and TCRdb holds only the in-frame ones, with some missing. Clonal size and the V and J genes are those of that table, whereas D and trimming came from the DNA. The sample has a few hundred thousand clones; 88% are singletons. The germline V gene has CDR1 LGHNA and CDR2 YSLEER. The CDR3 extends over 17 amino acids. Deletions cut 4 bases from V and 10 bases from J, with 25 bases between. This chain connects TRBV4-3 to TRBJ1-4; D perhaps matches TRBD1 (5 bases). The clonotype originates from a woman aged 40 to 50 who had recovered from COVID-19. What was sequenced was peripheral blood. CDR3 amino acids: CASSPAASGSGGAKLFF. CDR3 DNA sequence: TGCGCCAGCAGCCCAGCAGCATCGGGCAGCGGCGGGGCAAAACTGTTTTTT.